The next 29 T cell receptor beta chains were all read from a single sample in a study of CD8 T cells in Susac syndrome. Random hexamers were used to reverse transcribe the RNA input (about 0.5 to 1 ug). Via MiXCR, TCRdb re-called the immunoSEQ multiplex PCR reads, giving one row per CDR3 protein. The sample shows about 300,000 distinct CDR3 sequences, 92% of them seen only once. Sequenced sample: CD4+ T cells from PBMCs. These receptors were taken from a human donor with multiple sclerosis.

V usage is TRBV7-2 and J usage is TRBJ2-1; 9 positions match TRBD2. There are 14 residues in the CDR3. Trimming cost V 5 bases and J 4 bases; bases outside gene matches: 3. In germline, CDR1 is SGHTA, CDR2 FQGNSA. Here the CDR3 reads CASSRGGGYNEQFF. The CDR3 DNA reads as TGTGCCAGCAGCCGCGGGGGGGGGTACAATGAGCAGTTCTTC.

J is TRBJ2-1 and V is TRBV18; 7 positions match TRBD1. This CDR3 has 15 residues. The germline V gene encodes CDR1 KGHSH and CDR2 LQKENI. Unmatched junction bases numbered 6, after V lost 4 bases and J lost 3 bases. The CDR3 here is CASSRAGTDYNEQFF. The DNA for the CDR3 is TGTGCCAGCTCACGGGCCGGGACAGACTACAATGAGCAGTTCTTC.

The chain uses TRBV3-1 and TRBJ2-2, with 16 bases that match TRBD2. CDR1 and CDR2 (germline): LGHDT, YNNKEL (reference sequence). The CDR3 has 20 amino acids. V was clipped by 4 bases and J by 6 bases; unmatched bases: 14. CDR3 DNA sequence: TGTGCCAGCAGCCCTAGTCCCGGGACTAGCGGGGGGGCCTATTCCGGGGAGCTGTTTTTT. It codes for CASSPSPGTSGGAYSGELFF. Based on the CDR3 plus reference TRBV3-1 and TRBJ2-2, the full variable domain is DTAVSQTPKYLVTQMGNDKSIKCEQNLGHDTMYWYKQDSKKFLKIMFSYNNKELIINETVPNRFSPKSPDKAHLNLHINSLELGDSAVYFCASSPSPGTSGGAYSGELFFGEGSRLTVL.

V is TRBV19 and J is TRBJ1-6; TRBD1 might be the D (6 bases). Germline CDR1 is LNHDA and CDR2 is SQIVND (reference sequence). The CDR3 totals 14 residues. Trimming cost V 8 bases and J 8 bases, with 16 bases left between them. CDR3 region: CASRGGSGHSPLHF. The CDR3 DNA is TGTGCCAGTCGAGGGGGGTCCGGGCATTCACCCCTCCACTTT.

The chain has TRBV15 and TRBJ2-3, with 8 bases that match TRBD2. The CDR3 is made up of 14 amino acids. The trim removed 4 bases at V and 4 bases at J, leaving 4 bases unmatched. Germline V gene sequence: CDR1 LNHNV, CDR2 YYDKDF (reference sequence). The CDR3 coding sequence is TGTGCCACCAGCATCGGACTAGCCCCAGATACGCAGTATTTT. Its protein is CATSIGLAPDTQYF.

This rearrangement joins TRBV30 to TRBJ2-1; D is perhaps TRBD1 or TRBD2 (5 bases each). This CDR3 has 13 residues. The germline V gene has CDR1 GTSNPN and CDR2 SVGIG (reference sequence). V gave up 3 bases and J gave up 6 bases, with 12 bases separating them. CDR3 in DNA: TGTGCCTGGAGCAGCTCGGGGCTCAATGAGCAGTTCTTC. Translating gives CAWSSSGLNEQFF.

This chain uses TRBV30 with TRBJ2-5, with D possibly matching TRBD2 (7 bases). Between the trimmed V and J ends, which lost 1 base and 7 bases, there was a span of 13 bases. This CDR3 has 13 amino acids. Per the germline V gene, CDR1 is GTSNPN and CDR2 is SVGIG (reference sequence). This CDR3 reads CAWSGGGGGTQYF. The CDR3 bases are TGTGCCTGGAGTGGGGGGGGCGGGGGGACCCAGTACTTC. Using reference TRBV30 and TRBJ2-5 for the parts outside the CDR3, the full variable domain is SQTIHQWPATLVQPVGSPLSLECTVEGTSNPNLYWYRQAAGRGLQLLFYSVGIGQISSEVPQNLSASRPQDRQFILSSKKLLLSDSGFYLCAWSGGGGGTQYFGPGTRLLVL.

The V call is TRBV2, the J call TRBJ2-3; D is perhaps TRBD1 or TRBD2 (5 bases each). Trimming pared 5 bases from V and 5 bases from J, leaving 14 bases between. The CDR3 totals 14 residues. Germline V CDR1 and CDR2: SNHLY, FYNNEI. CDR3 region: CASSLNGGRDTQYF. DNA of the CDR3: TGTGCCAGCAGTCTCAATGGGGGACGAGATACGCAGTATTTT.

V gene TRBV29-1 combines with J gene TRBJ2-2, with D perhaps matching TRBD1 (5 bases). Germline loops: CDR1 SQVTM, CDR2 ANQGSEA. V dropped 6 bases and J dropped 4 bases, with 18 bases sitting between them. CDR3 length: 15 amino acids. The DNA for the CDR3 is TGCAGCGTCTCTCTATGGTGGGGCGGCACCGGGGAGCTGTTTTTT. Protein product: CSVSLWWGGTGELFF.

The rearrangement uses TRBV12-3 or TRBV12-4 and TRBJ2-7; 10 positions match TRBD2. The V gene end was trimmed by 3 bases and the J gene end by 2 bases; junction bases not matched to a gene: 4. The CDR3 is made up of 15 amino acids. The CDR3: CASSFSLAGAYEQYF. As DNA, the CDR3 is TGTGCCAGCAGTTTCTCCCTAGCGGGGGCCTACGAGCAGTACTTC.

The rearrangement joins TRBV9 to TRBJ2-5; TRBD2 agrees at 12 bases. CDR1 SGDLS and CDR2 YYNGEE come from the germline V gene. This CDR3 has 16 amino acids. V shed 0 bases and J 4 bases; nucleotides not matched to a gene: 4. Written as DNA, the CDR3 is TGTGCCAGCAGCGTAGGTGTGACTAGCGGGGGAGAGACCCAGTACTTC. Its translation: CASSVGVTSGGETQYF.

This chain links TRBV30 with TRBJ1-1, with D unresolved. Trimming removed 1 base at V and 0 bases at J, with 6 bases between. The germline gives CDR1 GTSNPN, CDR2 SVGIG (reference sequence). The CDR3 is 13 residues long. The CDR3 sequence: CAWSAGLNTEAFF. The CDR3 DNA reads TGTGCCTGGAGTGCGGGGTTGAACACTGAAGCTTTCTTT.

The rearrangement uses TRBV4-1 and TRBJ2-3; 12 positions agree with TRBD2. The ends lost 6 bases at V and 0 bases at J; junction bases unmatched: 10. This CDR3 region has 18 residues. Germline loops: CDR1 MGHRA, CDR2 YSYEKL. The CDR3 DNA reads TGCGCCAGCAGATTAACGCGGCTAGCGGGGGGGAGCACAGATACGCAGTATTTT. Translation gives CASRLTRLAGGSTDTQYF.

The genes are TRBV5-1 and TRBJ1-2, with 7 bases aligning to TRBD1. Germline V gene data show CDR1 as SGHRS and CDR2 as YFSETQ. This CDR3 has 14 residues. After removal of 3 bases from V and 2 bases from J, the junction contained 4 bases not matched to a gene. The DNA of the CDR3 is TGCGCCAGCAGCTCTCGGACAGGCAACTATGGCTACACCTTC. It translates to CASSSRTGNYGYTF.

This clonotype showed up just a few times. The gene calls are TRBV19 and TRBJ2-3; a possible D gene is TRBD1 (6 bases). The CDR3 totals 14 residues. CDR1 and CDR2 from the germline V gene are LNHDA and SQIVND (reference sequence). V was cut by 6 bases and J by 3 bases, with 13 bases left in between. The CDR3 sequence: CASSPGDRTDTQYF. The CDR3 DNA reads as TGTGCCAGTAGCCCAGGGGATCGGACAGATACGCAGTATTTT.

This clonotype came up once. The chain has TRBV7-2 and TRBJ2-1; D gene ambiguous. Trimming took 3 bases from V and 4 from J, leaving 13 bases between them. The CDR3 contains 15 residues. Germline V CDR1 and CDR2: SGHTA, FQGNSA. The CDR3 reads CASSFLRQRYNEQFF. In DNA form, the CDR3 reads TGTGCCAGCAGCTTTTTAAGACAAAGATACAATGAGCAGTTCTTC.

The V call is TRBV5-1, the J call TRBJ2-1; 13 bases match TRBD2. CDR1 is SGHRS, CDR2 YFSETQ, per germline. CDR3 size: 17 residues. V shed 3 bases, J shed 3 bases, and the junction held 6 bases outside the gene matches. The CDR3, as DNA: TGCGCCAGCAGCTACGGACTAGCGGGGGACCTCTACAATGAGCAGTTCTTC. Translation: CASSYGLAGDLYNEQFF.

This chain uses TRBV2 with TRBJ1-1, with 7 nucleotides matching TRBD1. Germline V gives CDR1 SNHLY, CDR2 FYNNEI. The CDR3 totals 15 residues. V trimming: 5 bases; J trimming: 10 bases; junction bases outside the gene matches: 16. The CDR3, as DNA: TGTGCCAGCAGTCAAACCGGGACAGCGGGAACGGGAGCTTTCTTT. This encodes CASSQTGTAGTGAFF. Full variable domain (rest looked up from reference TRBV2 and TRBJ1-1): EPEVTQTPSHQVTQMGQEVILRCVPISNHLYFYWYRQILGQKVEFLVSFYNNEISEKSEIFDDQFSVERPDGSNFTLKIRSTKLEDSAMYFCASSQTGTAGTGAFFGQGTRLTVV.

The chain recombines TRBV12-5 with TRBJ2-1; 7 nucleotides match TRBD1. The length of the CDR3 is 13 residues. The germline CDR1 and CDR2 sequences are LGHNT and FRNRAP. With V trimmed by 4 bases and J by 5 bases, 2 bases remained unmatched. The CDR3 here is CASGSGTDNEQFF. CDR3 DNA: TGTGCTAGTGGTTCGGGGACAGACAATGAGCAGTTCTTC.

V usage is TRBV29-1 and J usage is TRBJ2-2; the D is unclear. The CDR3 loop spans 12 amino acids. Trimming stripped 7 bases from V and 2 bases from J, with 8 bases between. Per germline, CDR1 SQVTM and CDR2 ANQGSEA. The CDR3 DNA reads as TGCAGCGGGAGCCCTAACACCGGGGAGCTGTTTTTT. It codes for CSGSPNTGELFF.

This sequence joins TRBV7-2 and TRBJ1-1; 7 bases fit TRBD1. From germline, CDR1 is SGHTA and CDR2 FQGNSA. The CDR3 spans 16 residues. The V and J ends lost 3 bases and 0 bases, in that order; junction bases with no gene match: 7. The CDR3 is CASSLGGTVMNTEAFF. For the CDR3, the DNA is TGTGCCAGCAGCTTGGGGGGGACAGTCATGAACACTGAAGCTTTCTTT.

The chain carries TRBV11-2 and TRBJ1-1; no definite D call. This CDR3 comprises 13 residues. Between the trimmed V and J ends, which lost 5 bases and 0 bases, there was a span of 7 bases. Germline CDR1 is SGHAT and CDR2 is FQNNGV. The CDR3, as DNA: TGTGCCAGCAGCCGATTCATGAACACTGAAGCTTTCTTT. This sequence encodes CASSRFMNTEAFF.

The rearrangement links TRBV7-2 to TRBJ2-3; weak D call: TRBD2 (5 bases). Per germline, CDR1 SGHTA and CDR2 FQGNSA. The length of the CDR3 is 13 residues. The V end was cut by 3 bases, the J end by 5 bases, with 9 bases between. For the CDR3, the DNA is TGTGCCAGCAGCTTCGGAAGCGGAGATACGCAGTATTTT. It translates to CASSFGSGDTQYF. The whole variable domain, filled in from reference TRBV7-2 and TRBJ2-3, reads GAGVSQSPSNKVTEKGKDVELRCDPISGHTALYWYRQSLGQGLEFLIYFQGNSAPDKSGLPSDRFSAERTGGSVSTLTIQRTQQEDSAVYLCASSFGSGDTQYFGPGTRLTVL.

The chain combines TRBV6-5 with TRBJ2-5, with D uncertain. The CDR3 is 15 amino acids. V was clipped by 0 bases and J by 7 bases, with 15 bases between them. The germline gives CDR1 MNHEY, CDR2 SVGAGI. CDR3 bases: TGTGCCAGCAGTTACTCTGGCAGGCGTTTGGGGACCCAGTACTTC. As protein: CASSYSGRRLGTQYF.

The rearrangement joins TRBV29-1 to TRBJ2-3, with D hard to call. Germline V lookup: CDR1 SQVTM, CDR2 ANQGSEA. The CDR3 sequence is 14 residues long. Trimming cost V 1 base and J 2 bases, with 10 bases left between them. The CDR3 region is CSVEGAVNTDTQYF. In DNA, the CDR3 is TGCAGCGTTGAAGGGGCGGTAAACACAGATACGCAGTATTTT.

CDR3 nucleotides: TGCGCCAGCAGCCAGAGGCAGGAGATGACAGATACGCAGTATTTT. Amino acid sequence: CASSQRQEMTDTQYF. This sequence joins TRBV4-1 and TRBJ2-3; D is ambiguous. The CDR3 consists of 15 residues. CDR1 and CDR2 (germline): MGHRA, YSYEKL. V was trimmed by 3 bases and J by 3 bases, leaving 13 bases between them.

This clonotype has just one count. This rearrangement joins TRBV20-1 to TRBJ2-2; D uncertain. Germline lookup yields CDR1 DFQATT and CDR2 SNEGSKA (reference sequence). This CDR3 contains 14 residues. The ends were cut back, 6 bases at V and 2 bases at J, with 13 bases in the middle. CDR3 residues: CSAPAFGNTGELFF. The CDR3 bases are TGCAGTGCCCCGGCATTCGGAAACACCGGGGAGCTGTTTTTT.

The genes are TRBV19 and TRBJ2-3, with D possibly TRBD2 on 6 matching bases. Germline CDR1 LNHDA, CDR2 SQIVND (reference sequence). V was clipped by 6 bases and J by 3 bases, with 16 bases between them. The CDR3 runs 15 residues. The CDR3 bases are TGTGCCAGTAGGAGCCGGGGGAAGGGAACAGATACGCAGTATTTT. Encoded protein: CASRSRGKGTDTQYF. Looking up the rest from reference TRBV19 and TRBJ2-3 gives the full variable domain: DGGITQSPKYLFRKEGQNVTLSCEQNLNHDAMYWYRQDPGQGLRLIYYSQIVNDFQKGDIAEGYSVSREKKESFPLTVTSAQKNPTAFYLCASRSRGKGTDTQYFGPGTRLTVL.

V gene TRBV5-1 combines with J gene TRBJ2-7; TRBD2 aligns across 10 bases. The CDR3 consists of 20 residues. The ends lost 2 bases at V and 2 bases at J; junction bases unmatched: 19. The germline V gene has CDR1 SGHRS and CDR2 YFSETQ. This CDR3 is CASSFTLTGAAGGRTYEQYF. CDR3 in DNA: TGCGCCAGCAGCTTCACCCTGACTGGTGCAGCGGGAGGGAGGACCTACGAGCAGTACTTC.